Following are 9 T cell receptor beta chains from one sample sequenced in a study of CD8 T cells in ankylosing spondylitis. Whole-study results and caveats: Ankylosing spondylitis blood seemed to carry a telltale TCR beta motif made of several highly homologous variants.

Their antigens are not known. TCRdb passed the 5' RACE reads through MiXCR, listing each CDR3 protein once. The data hold roughly 700,000 distinct CDR3 sequences, with around a fifth observed a single time. Sequencing used blood, either unsorted or a sorted T cell fraction (not recorded which). The origin of the receptors is a male donor with ankylosing spondylitis.

V and J are TRBV10-3 and TRBJ2-7, with D uncertain. The CDR3 sequence is 15 residues long. V lost 0 bases and J lost 0, with 9 bases in between. The germline V gene has CDR1 ENHRY and CDR2 SYGVKD. The CDR3 DNA reads as TGTGCCATCAGTGAGTCCACTACCCTCTCCTACGAGCAGTACTTC. It is translated as CAISESTTLSYEQYF.

This clonotype came up a few times. The rearrangement links TRBV20-1 to TRBJ2-5, with D possibly being TRBD1 (5 bases). This CDR3 has 15 amino acids. Germline CDR1 DFQATT, CDR2 SNEGSKA (reference sequence). V lost 3 bases and J 4 bases, leaving 18 bases between the germline ends. In DNA form, the CDR3 reads TGCAGTGCTAGGCTTATCAGGGTATTTGGAGAGACCCAGTACTTC. It translates to CSARLIRVFGETQYF.

The chain has TRBV6-2 or TRBV6-3 and TRBJ1-3; no definite D call. Germline CDR1 and CDR2: MNHEY and SVGEGT. Trimming stripped 6 bases from V and 0 bases from J, with 18 bases between. There are 17 residues in the CDR3. The CDR3 DNA reads TGTGCCAGCAGCCCCCGTGGAACCACCGTCTCTGGAAACACCATATATTTT. Its translation is CASSPRGTTVSGNTIYF.

This clonotype was found a few times. The rearrangement joins TRBV12-3 or TRBV12-4 to TRBJ2-1; tentatively, D is TRBD1 (6 bases). The CDR3 loop spans 14 amino acids. V lost 3 bases to trimming and J lost 7 bases, with 13 bases between them. CDR3 protein: CASSLGASTNEQFF. In DNA form, the CDR3 reads TGTGCCAGCAGTTTGGGGGCCTCTACGAATGAGCAGTTCTTC.

The sample holds many counts of this clonotype. This sequence joins TRBV12-3 or TRBV12-4 and TRBJ2-7; 12 positions agree with TRBD2. V trimming: 3 bases; J trimming: 3 bases; junction bases outside the gene matches: 3. The CDR3 runs to 15 residues. In DNA, the CDR3 is TGTGCCAGCAGTTTCGGACTAGCGGGGAACTACGAGCAGTACTTC. Its protein is CASSFGLAGNYEQYF.

This clonotype was recorded a few times. The V gene is TRBV11-2, the J gene TRBJ1-6; 10 nucleotides align to TRBD1. The CDR3 spans 15 residues. Germline CDR1 SGHAT, CDR2 FQNNGV. After removal of 5 bases from V and 9 bases from J, the junction contained 7 bases not matched to a gene. CDR3 nucleotide sequence: TGTGCCAGCAGCGGGACGGACAGGGGGGGTTCACCCCTCCACTTT. Translating gives CASSGTDRGGSPLHF.

The V call is TRBV24-1, the J call TRBJ1-2; D unclear. Deletions cut 9 bases from V and 6 bases from J, with 13 bases between. The CDR3 is 12 amino acids. The germline CDR1 and CDR2 sequences are KGHDR and SFDVKD. CDR3 amino acids: CATPRRENGYTF. CDR3 DNA sequence: TGTGCCACCCCTCGGAGAGAAAATGGCTACACCTTC.

This clonotype has at least ten counts. This sequence joins TRBV12-3 or TRBV12-4 and TRBJ1-2; maybe TRBD1 (5 bases). V gave up 5 bases and J gave up 8 bases, with 15 bases separating them. This CDR3 has 13 amino acids. In nucleotides, the CDR3 is TGTGCCAGCAGTCCCGGGGCCCACGGGGGCTACACCTTC. Residues: CASSPGAHGGYTF.

This chain connects TRBV5-1 to TRBJ2-1, with 9 bases fitting TRBD1. Losses at the gene ends were 5 bases for V and 6 bases for J; bases not matched to a gene: 6. The CDR3 has 14 amino acids. Germline V CDR1 and CDR2: SGHRS, YFSETQ. CDR3 bases: TGCGCCAGCAGACGAGGACAGGGGAGCAATGAGCAGTTCTTC. As protein: CASRRGQGSNEQFF. The entire variable domain, with the rest obtained from reference TRBV5-1 and TRBJ2-1, is as follows: KAGVTQTPRYLIKTRGQQVTLSCSPISGHRSVSWYQQTPGQGLQFLFEYFSETQRNKGNFPGRFSGRQFSNSRSEMNVSTLELGDSALYLCASRRGQGSNEQFFGPGTRLTVL.